This T cell receptor (beta chain) originates from a study of OX40 agonist ivuxolimab in advanced cancers. In the study overall: Ivuxolimab, an agonist antibody against OX40 (CD134), was given to patients. The study, taken as a whole, reports: It was also the case that some nonresponders had low normalized T-cell clonal expansion.

Notes on this clone: The antigen is undetermined.

The data were produced by immunoSEQ multiplex PCR, yet TCRdb's version contains in-frame clones alone and is incomplete. Of about 58,000 clones listed, around 84% were seen once; the top ten hold about 1%. V shed 2 bases and J 0 bases; nucleotides not matched to a gene: 9. CDR1 and CDR2 from the germline V gene are SEHNR and FQNEAQ (reference sequence). This CDR3 is built from 18 residues. This TCR was recovered from an adult with an advanced solid tumor such as melanoma, head and neck, liver or kidney cancer. The input for sequencing was CD4+ or CD8+ T cells sorted from blood, taken in a trial of the OX40 agonist ivuxolimab. The chain links TRBV7-9 to TRBJ1-4, with 7 bases aligning to TRBD1. For the CDR3, the DNA is TGTGCCAGCAGCTTACCGGGACAGACCTTTGCAACTAATGAAAAACTGTTTTTT. It specifies CASSLPGQTFATNEKLFF.